What follows are 26 T cell receptor beta chains derived from one specimen sequenced in a study of blood T cell repertoires in COVID-19. Method: immunoSEQ multiplex PCR; TCRdb's copy keeps in-frame clones and lacks some. Among 75,000 to 90,000 clones, 80% were seen once, and the ten largest hold around 4.7%. The sequenced sample was peripheral blood. The receptor source for this set is a woman in her 70s with acute or convalescent COVID-19.

The CDR3 here is CAGSSFNQPQHF. The CDR3 nucleotides read TGTGCCGGCTCCTCCTTCAATCAGCCCCAGCATTTT. The chain recombines TRBV19 with TRBJ1-5; unclear D gene. The CDR3 spans 12 residues. V dropped 11 bases and J dropped 3 bases, with 11 bases sitting between them. Germline assignment: CDR1 LNHDA and CDR2 SQIVND (reference sequence).

CDR3 region: CASSYSKPRGPDTQYF. The DNA for the CDR3 is TGTGCCAGCAGTTACTCGAAGCCTAGGGGTCCAGATACGCAGTATTTT. The chain carries TRBV6-5 and TRBJ2-3; maybe TRBD1 (5 bases). With 0 bases removed from V and 4 bases from J, the gap between germline ends came to 14 bases. CDR3 length: 16 residues. The germline V gene encodes CDR1 MNHEY and CDR2 SVGAGI.

CDR3 loop: CASSLPGPMNTEAFF. In DNA, the CDR3 is TGTGCCAGCAGCTTGCCAGGGCCGATGAACACTGAAGCTTTCTTT. The V and J genes are TRBV5-4 and TRBJ1-1; maybe TRBD1 (5 bases). Per germline, CDR1 SGHNT and CDR2 YYREEE (reference sequence). The CDR3 totals 15 residues. Trimming removed 1 base from V and 0 bases from J, with 10 bases in between.

The V call is TRBV6-6, the J call TRBJ2-3; 12 bases are a match to TRBD2. Germline V lookup: CDR1 MNHNY, CDR2 SVGAGI (reference sequence). V shed 4 bases, J shed 3 bases, and the junction held 5 bases outside the gene matches. This CDR3 is built from 16 residues. The CDR3 loop reads CASSFSTSGGTDTQYF. The CDR3 region has the DNA TGTGCCAGCAGTTTCTCGACTAGCGGGGGTACAGATACGCAGTATTTT.

The rearrangement joins TRBV24-1 to TRBJ2-4; 12 nucleotides line up with TRBD1. From germline, CDR1 is KGHDR and CDR2 SFDVKD. The ends lost 4 bases at V and 3 bases at J; junction bases unmatched: 3. There are 16 residues in the CDR3. The CDR3 nucleotides are TGTGCCACCAGTGACGGGACAGGGGGCAGCAAAAACATTCAGTACTTC. It is translated as CATSDGTGGSKNIQYF.

This chain joins TRBV5-1 and TRBJ2-5; a weak D match, TRBD1 (7 bases). Deletions cut 4 bases from V and 1 base from J, with 8 bases between. CDR1 and CDR2 (germline): SGHRS, YFSETQ. The CDR3 is 13 residues long. The CDR3 nucleotides are TGCGCCAGCAGCCAGGGGGGCCAAGAGACCCAGTACTTC. Protein: CASSQGGQETQYF.

A remark on this clone: Since the CDR3 does not end with the conserved phenylalanine or tryptophan, this likely comes from a read error. The DNA is left out, because the CDR3 cannot be placed on it with certainty; the CDR3 is given as TCRdb lists it. The chain recombines TRBV24-1 with TRBJ1-4; the table gives TRBD1 as D, unverified against the DNA. Both ends counted, the CDR3 spans 9 residues. In germline, CDR1 is KGHDR, CDR2 SFDVKD. The CDR3 sequence is CATPTPGGL.

The rearrangement joins TRBV3-1 (or the pseudogene TRBV3-2) to TRBJ1-1; TRBD1 matches at 8 bases. The trim removed 4 bases at V and 10 bases at J, leaving 11 bases unmatched. This CDR3 has 14 amino acids. Germline CDR1 and CDR2: LGHDT and YNNKEL (reference sequence). CDR3 sequence: CASSPRPGGNRAFF. In nucleotides, the CDR3 is TGTGCCAGCAGCCCCAGACCAGGGGGCAACCGAGCTTTCTTT.

This rearrangement joins TRBV28 to TRBJ1-3; D remains ambiguous. Trimming pared 6 bases from V and 0 bases from J, leaving 15 bases between. This CDR3 comprises 16 residues. Germline V gene lookup returns CDR1 MDHEN and CDR2 SYDVKM. DNA of the CDR3: TGTGCCAGCAGCCCCCCGGCGGCTAGCTCTGGAAACACCATATATTTT. As protein: CASSPPAASSGNTIYF. The whole variable domain, filled in from reference TRBV28 and TRBJ1-3, reads DVKVTQSSRYLVKRTGEKVFLECVQDMDHENMFWYRQDPGLGLRLIYFSYDVKMKEKGDIPEGYSVSREKKERFSLILESASTNQTSMYLCASSPPAASSGNTIYFGEGSWLTVV.

The chain is built from TRBV5-1 and TRBJ1-1; 7 bases align to TRBD1. This CDR3 is built from 14 residues. J lost 0 bases, V lost 4 bases, and 3 bases had no gene match. Germline V gives CDR1 SGHRS, CDR2 YFSETQ. The CDR3 bases are TGCGCCAGCAGCCAAGGGACAGTGAACACTGAAGCTTTCTTT. Translated: CASSQGTVNTEAFF.

This chain links TRBV29-1 with TRBJ1-1; 9 nucleotides line up with TRBD1. CDR3 size: 14 residues. The germline gives CDR1 SQVTM, CDR2 ANQGSEA. J was trimmed by 4 bases and V by 3 bases; bases with no gene match: 6. The CDR3 here is CSVEGQGVGTEAFF. CDR3 nucleotide sequence: TGCAGCGTTGAGGGACAGGGAGTAGGCACTGAAGCTTTCTTT.

This clone was counted many times. The rearrangement links TRBV5-6 to TRBJ1-2, with 9 positions matching TRBD1. With V trimmed by 7 bases and J by 2 bases, 0 bases remained unmatched. The CDR3 loop spans 12 amino acids. Germline lookup yields CDR1 SGHDT and CDR2 YYEEEE. The CDR3 bases are TGTGCCAGCGGGACAGGGAACTATGGCTACACCTTC. This gives the protein CASGTGNYGYTF.

V is TRBV10-3 and J is TRBJ2-4; 10 bases are a match to TRBD1. Germline loops: CDR1 ENHRY, CDR2 SYGVKD. With 2 bases clipped from V and 0 bases from J, the junction kept 16 bases outside the gene matches. This CDR3 contains 21 residues. CDR3 in amino acids: CAISERSETGGARIAKNIQYF. Written as DNA, the CDR3 is TGTGCCATCAGTGAGAGGAGTGAGACAGGGGGCGCGAGGATAGCCAAAAACATTCAGTACTTC.

This chain joins TRBV6-2 or TRBV6-3 and TRBJ2-7, with TRBD1 identical over 8 bases. V trimming: 0 bases; J trimming: 7 bases; junction bases outside the gene matches: 8. In germline, CDR1 is MNHEY, CDR2 SVGEGT. This CDR3 spans 15 amino acids. This CDR3 reads CASSYSGRGRGEQYF. For the CDR3, the DNA is TGTGCCAGCAGTTACTCGGGCAGGGGGCGAGGAGAGCAGTACTTC.

CDR3 in DNA: TGCGCCAGCAGCTTGGTCATACAGGTTCCTTCTGGGGCCAACGTCCTGACTTTC. It specifies CASSLVIQVPSGANVLTF. The chain has TRBV5-1 and TRBJ2-6; the D gene is possibly TRBD1 (5 bases). The CDR3 totals 18 residues. V was clipped by 0 bases and J by 1 base, with 14 bases between them. From germline, CDR1 is SGHRS and CDR2 YFSETQ.

The chain recombines TRBV7-9 with TRBJ2-1; TRBD2 aligns across 10 bases. The CDR3 covers 15 residues. The germline V gene encodes CDR1 SEHNR and CDR2 FQNEAQ (reference sequence). V trimming: 5 bases; J trimming: 13 bases; junction bases outside the gene matches: 14. The CDR3 spells CASSPKVSSGGRQFF. The CDR3 DNA reads TGTGCCAGCAGCCCCAAGGTCTCTAGCGGGGGCCGTCAGTTCTTC.

The DNA for the CDR3 is TGTGCCAGCAGACGCCAGGGGATTGGCACTGAAGCTTTCTTT. As protein: CASRRQGIGTEAFF. The rearrangement uses TRBV4-2 and TRBJ1-1, with D tentatively TRBD1 (6 bases). In germline, CDR1 is LGHNA, CDR2 YNFKEQ. Deletions cut 6 bases from V and 4 bases from J, with 15 bases between. This CDR3 has 14 amino acids.

The chain joins TRBV27 to TRBJ1-2; the match to TRBD1 covers 7 bases. J was trimmed by 3 bases and V by 2 bases; bases with no gene match: 3. The germline gives CDR1 MNHEY, CDR2 SMNVEV (reference sequence). The CDR3 loop spans 14 amino acids. CDR3 coding DNA: TGTGCCAGCAGTTTACAGGGGGTGGACTATGGCTACACCTTC. It codes for CASSLQGVDYGYTF.

The table lists this clone with a count of one. One junction end does not reproduce the germline sequence, and a read error may be involved. Different DNA sequences within this sample yield the same CDR3. The chain recombines TRBV11-3 with TRBJ1-2; 7 nucleotides agree with TRBD1. The CDR3 runs 15 residues. Germline CDR1 reads SGHNT; CDR2 reads YENEEA. This CDR3 is CASSLVGKTGDGYTF. In DNA, the CDR3 is TGTGCCAGCAGTTTAGTGGGGAAAACAGGGGATGGCTACACCTTC. The whole variable domain, remainder taken from reference TRBV11-3 and TRBJ1-2, is EAGVVQSPRYKIIEKKQPVAFWCNPISGHNTLYWYLQNLGQGPELLIRYENEEAVDDSQLPKDRFSAERLKGVDSTLKIQPAELGDSAVYLCASSLVGKTGDGYTFGSGTRLTVV.

This CDR3 is CASSLSGFPEAFF. The CDR3 DNA follows: TGTGCCAGCAGCTTGTCGGGTTTCCCTGAAGCTTTCTTT. This chain connects TRBV11-1 to TRBJ1-1; D is uncertain. In germline, CDR1 is SGHAT, CDR2 FQDESV (reference sequence). Trimming shortened V by 3 bases and J by 6 bases, and 11 bases separated the two germline ends. CDR3 size: 13 residues.

V is TRBV6-5 and J is TRBJ2-2; 7 bases are a match to TRBD2. Germline values: CDR1 MNHEY, CDR2 SVGAGI. CDR3 length: 13 amino acids. With 11 bases clipped from V and 4 bases from J, the junction kept 7 bases outside the gene matches. For the CDR3, the DNA is TGTGCCGTCCTTTGGGGGGGCACCGGGGAGCTGTTTTTT. This translates into CAVLWGGTGELFF.

The chain employs TRBV5-1 and TRBJ2-1, with 10 positions matching TRBD1. The CDR3 spans 14 residues. Per the germline V gene, CDR1 is SGHRS and CDR2 is YFSETQ. After removal of 2 bases from V and 7 bases from J, the junction contained 3 bases not matched to a gene. CDR3 DNA sequence: TGCGCCAGCAGCTTAGGGACAGGGGTGAATGAGCAGTTCTTC. This sequence encodes CASSLGTGVNEQFF.

The CDR3 DNA sequence: TGCAGTGCTAGTCTCGGTGCTAGCACAGATACGCAGTATTTT. Protein: CSASLGASTDTQYF. The genes are TRBV20-1 and TRBJ2-3, with D unresolved. CDR3 length: 14 residues. Germline V gene lookup returns CDR1 DFQATT and CDR2 SNEGSKA (reference sequence). Trimming shortened V by 3 bases and J by 0 bases, and 10 bases separated the two germline ends.

This clone was seen a few times. V is TRBV4-1 and J is TRBJ1-2; 7 positions match TRBD1. Germline loops: CDR1 MGHRA, CDR2 YSYEKL. V shed 1 base, J shed 4 bases, and the junction held 12 bases outside the gene matches. This CDR3 has 17 amino acids. As DNA, the CDR3 is TGCGCCAGCAGCCAAGTCCCGGGACAGTCAAGGAGCTATGGCTACACCTTC. Its protein product is CASSQVPGQSRSYGYTF.

The CDR3 reads CASSFGGGGGNYGYTF. CDR3 DNA: TGTGCCAGCAGTTTTGGTGGAGGGGGCGGTAACTATGGCTACACCTTC. The chain combines TRBV27 with TRBJ1-2, with 7 bases lining up with TRBD1. This CDR3 is built from 16 residues. CDR1 and CDR2 (germline): MNHEY, SMNVEV (reference sequence). Unmatched junction bases numbered 8, after V lost 3 bases and J lost 1 base.

The rearrangement links TRBV5-1 to TRBJ2-1; a possible D gene is TRBD2 (5 bases). The germline gives CDR1 SGHRS, CDR2 YFSETQ. With 0 bases removed from V and 2 bases from J, the gap between germline ends came to 9 bases. This CDR3 spans 15 amino acids. CDR3 protein: CASSLEGVAYNEQFF. The DNA for the CDR3 is TGCGCCAGCAGCTTGGAGGGAGTAGCCTACAATGAGCAGTTCTTC.